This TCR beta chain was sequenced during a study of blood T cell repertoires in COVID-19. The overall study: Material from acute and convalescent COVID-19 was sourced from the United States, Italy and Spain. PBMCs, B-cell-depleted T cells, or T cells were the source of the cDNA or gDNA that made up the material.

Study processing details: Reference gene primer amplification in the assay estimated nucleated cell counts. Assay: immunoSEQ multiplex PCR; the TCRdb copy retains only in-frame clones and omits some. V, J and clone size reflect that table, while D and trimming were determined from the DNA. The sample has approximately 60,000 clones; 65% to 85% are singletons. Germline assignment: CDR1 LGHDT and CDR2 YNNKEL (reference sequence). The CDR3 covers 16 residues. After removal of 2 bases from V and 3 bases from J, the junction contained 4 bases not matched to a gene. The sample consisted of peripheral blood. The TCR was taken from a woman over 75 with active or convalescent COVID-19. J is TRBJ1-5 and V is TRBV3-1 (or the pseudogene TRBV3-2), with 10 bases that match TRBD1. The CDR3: CASSQSDRGTNQPQHF. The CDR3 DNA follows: TGTGCCAGCAGCCAATCGGACAGGGGGACCAATCAGCCCCAGCATTTT.